The subject of this entry is one T cell receptor beta chain. In the original processing: Amplifying reference gene primers gave estimates of nucleated cell counts. Sequencing used immunoSEQ multiplex PCR; TCRdb keeps in-frame clones, though not all of them. The DNA gave D and trimming, while V, J and clone size come from that table. The sample has tens of thousands of clones, roughly 90% seen once; the top ten hold roughly 8.4%. V was pared by 6 bases and J by 7 bases, with 9 bases of the junction left unmatched. The CDR3 extends over 12 amino acids. Germline V gene sequence: CDR1 SQVTM, CDR2 ANQGSEA. This sample was taken from a study of blood T cell repertoires in COVID-19. Looking at the study overall: T cells, B-cell-depleted T cells, or PBMCs provided the cDNA or gDNA that served as material.

Sequencing was carried out using peripheral blood. This chain joins TRBV29-1 and TRBJ2-7; 7 bases fit TRBD1. This receptor was taken from a man aged 60 to 75 with active COVID-19. The CDR3 sequence is CSVKTGSREQYF. CDR3 in DNA: TGCAGCGTCAAGACAGGGAGTCGGGAGCAGTACTTC.